The entry below describes one T cell receptor beta chain. These data come from a study of blood T cell repertoires in COVID-19. In the study overall: T cells, B-cell-depleted T cells, or PBMCs supplied cDNA or gDNA.

Per the study methods: Cell counts per sample came from amplifying reference gene primers. Measured with immunoSEQ multiplex PCR; TCRdb has only the in-frame clones, and not every one. The V and J calls and clone size come from that table; D and trimming were worked out from the DNA. The repertoire includes about 250,000 clones, approximately 89% of them detected once, and around 1.5% sits in the top ten. There are 16 residues in the CDR3. Germline V gene data show CDR1 as SGDLS and CDR2 as YYNGEE. V lost 4 bases and J lost 2, with 16 bases in between. V gene TRBV9 combines with J gene TRBJ2-4; D unclear. The sample consisted of peripheral blood. The receptor comes from a woman in her fifties or sixties who had recovered from COVID-19. The CDR3 DNA reads as TGTGCCAGCAGCTCCCAGGCTGCCCACACCAAAAACATTCAGTACTTC. It yields the protein CASSSQAAHTKNIQYF.